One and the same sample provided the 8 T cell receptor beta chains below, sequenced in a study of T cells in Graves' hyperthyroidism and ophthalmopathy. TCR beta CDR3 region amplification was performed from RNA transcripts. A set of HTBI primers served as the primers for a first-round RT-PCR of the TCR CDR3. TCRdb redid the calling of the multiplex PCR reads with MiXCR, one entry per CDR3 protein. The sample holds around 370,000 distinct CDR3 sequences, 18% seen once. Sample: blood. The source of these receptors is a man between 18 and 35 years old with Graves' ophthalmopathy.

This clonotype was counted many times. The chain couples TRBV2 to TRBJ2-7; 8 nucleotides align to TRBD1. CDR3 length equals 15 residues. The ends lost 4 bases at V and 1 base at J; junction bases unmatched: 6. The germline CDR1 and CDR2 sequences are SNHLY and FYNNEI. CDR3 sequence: CASSGSGTGSYEQYF. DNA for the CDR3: TGTGCCAGCAGTGGTTCCGGGACAGGATCCTACGAGCAGTACTTC. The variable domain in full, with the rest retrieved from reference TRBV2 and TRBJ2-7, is EPEVTQTPSHQVTQMGQEVILRCVPISNHLYFYWYRQILGQKVEFLVSFYNNEISEKSEIFDDQFSVERPDGSNFTLKIRSTKLEDSAMYFCASSGSGTGSYEQYFGPGTRLTVT.

In DNA form, the CDR3 reads TGCGCCAGCAGCGCTCCGGGCGGCAGGGCAGATACGCAGTATTTT. Translated, it gives CASSAPGGRADTQYF. V gene TRBV5-1 combines with J gene TRBJ2-3, with TRBD1 as a possible D gene (5 bases). The CDR3 totals 15 residues. CDR1 and CDR2 from the germline V gene are SGHRS and YFSETQ. V was clipped by 4 bases and J by 4 bases, with 16 bases between them.

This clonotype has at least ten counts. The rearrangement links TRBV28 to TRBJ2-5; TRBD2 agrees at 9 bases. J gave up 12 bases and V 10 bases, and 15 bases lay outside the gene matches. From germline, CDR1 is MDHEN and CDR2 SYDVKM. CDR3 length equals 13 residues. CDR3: CATNQGLAGNKYF. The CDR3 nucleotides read TGTGCCACCAACCAGGGTCTAGCGGGGAACAAGTACTTC.

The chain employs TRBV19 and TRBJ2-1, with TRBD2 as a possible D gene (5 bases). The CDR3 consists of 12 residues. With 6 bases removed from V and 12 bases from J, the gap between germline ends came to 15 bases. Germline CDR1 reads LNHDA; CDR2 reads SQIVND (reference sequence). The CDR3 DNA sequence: TGTGCCAGTAGATTGGGTGAGGGTCGGCAGTTCTTC. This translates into CASRLGEGRQFF.

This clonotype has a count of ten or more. CDR3 loop: CASSQVVWSSYEQYF. CDR3 DNA sequence: TGCGCCAGCAGCCAAGTGGTCTGGTCGTCCTACGAGCAGTACTTC. The rearrangement joins TRBV4-1 to TRBJ2-7; no clear D gene. The length of the CDR3 is 15 residues. V was pared by 1 base and J by 1 base, with 11 bases between. CDR1 and CDR2 (germline): MGHRA, YSYEKL.

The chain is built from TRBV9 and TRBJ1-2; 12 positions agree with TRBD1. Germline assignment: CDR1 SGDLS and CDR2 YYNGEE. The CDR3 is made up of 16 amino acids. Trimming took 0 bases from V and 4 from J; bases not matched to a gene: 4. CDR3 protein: CASSVVGTGGVYGYTF. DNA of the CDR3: TGTGCCAGCAGCGTAGTAGGGACAGGGGGCGTCTATGGCTACACCTTC.

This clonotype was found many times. CDR3 amino acids: CASSQQWRIDEQYF. The CDR3, as DNA: TGCGCCAGCAGCCAACAATGGAGGATCGACGAGCAGTACTTC. The chain recombines TRBV4-1 with TRBJ2-7; possible D gene TRBD2, 5 bases. V lost 2 bases and J lost 5, with 13 bases in between. Germline lookup yields CDR1 MGHRA and CDR2 YSYEKL. The CDR3 runs to 14 residues.

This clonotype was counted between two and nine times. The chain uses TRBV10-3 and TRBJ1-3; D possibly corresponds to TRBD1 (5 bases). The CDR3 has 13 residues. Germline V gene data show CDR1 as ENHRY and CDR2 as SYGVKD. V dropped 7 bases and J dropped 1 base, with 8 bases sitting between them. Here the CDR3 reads CAIKGTSGNTIYF. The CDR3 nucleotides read TGTGCCATCAAGGGGACTTCTGGAAACACCATATATTTT.